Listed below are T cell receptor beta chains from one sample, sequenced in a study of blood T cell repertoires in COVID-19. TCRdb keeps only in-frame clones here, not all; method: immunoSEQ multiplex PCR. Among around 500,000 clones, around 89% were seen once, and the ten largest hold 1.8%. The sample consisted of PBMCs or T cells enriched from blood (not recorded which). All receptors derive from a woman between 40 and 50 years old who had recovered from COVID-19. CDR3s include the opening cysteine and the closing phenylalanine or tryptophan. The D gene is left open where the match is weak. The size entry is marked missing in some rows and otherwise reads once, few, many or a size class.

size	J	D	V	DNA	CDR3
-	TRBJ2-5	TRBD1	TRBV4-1	TGCGCCAGCAGCCAAAAGAGACAGGGGATGGAGACCCAGTACTTC	CASSQKRQGMETQYF
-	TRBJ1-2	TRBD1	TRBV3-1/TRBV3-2	TGTGCCAGCAGGACAGGGCGGTCGGATGGCTACACCTTC	CASRTGRSDGYTF
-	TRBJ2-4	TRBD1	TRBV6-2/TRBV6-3	TGTGCCAGCAGTATCCTACAGGGGGTGAAAAACATTCAGTACTTC	CASSILQGVKNIQYF
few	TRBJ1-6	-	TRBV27	TGTGCCAGCAGTCGAACAGCTACGGGGTCACCCCTCCACTTT	CASSRTATGSPLHF
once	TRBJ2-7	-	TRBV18	TGTGCCAGCTCACCTTGGACAGAAGACGAGCAGTACTTC	CASSPWTEDEQYF
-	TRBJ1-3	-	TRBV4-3	TGCGCCAGCAGCCAGACGGACAGATCCGCTGGAAACACCATATATTTT	CASSQTDRSAGNTIYF
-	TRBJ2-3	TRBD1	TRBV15	TGTGCCACCAGCAGGCCCGGGACAGGGAAGGATACGCAGTATTTT	CATSRPGTGKDTQYF
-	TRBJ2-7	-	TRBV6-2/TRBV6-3	TGTGCCAGCAGTTACTCAACGACTGCGTACTTC	CASSYSTTAYF
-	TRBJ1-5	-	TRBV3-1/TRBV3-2	TGTGCCAGCAGCCAAGACCCCTTGGGGCCTAATCAGCCCCAGCATTTT	CASSQDPLGPNQPQHF
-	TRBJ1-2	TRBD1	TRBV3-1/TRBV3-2	TGTGCCAGCAGCCTGGGACAGGGGACTCCAATCGGCTACACCTTC	CASSLGQGTPIGYTF
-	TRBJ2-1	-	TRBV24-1	TGTGCCACCAGTGGCCTGACAGATACAGACAATGAGCAGTTCTTC	CATSGLTDTDNEQFF
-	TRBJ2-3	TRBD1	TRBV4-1	TGCGCCAGCAGCCAAGAAGACCGGACAGGAGGCACAGATACGCAGTATTTT	CASSQEDRTGGTDTQYF
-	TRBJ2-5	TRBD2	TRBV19	TGTGCCAGTAGTAGCGGACTAGCGGGAGGAGGTCCAGGTGAGACCCAGTACTTC	CASSSGLAGGGPGETQYF
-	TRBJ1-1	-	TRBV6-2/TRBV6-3	TGTGCCAGCAGTTACTGGGCAGGGGCTATGAACACTGAAGCTTTCTTT	CASSYWAGAMNTEAFF
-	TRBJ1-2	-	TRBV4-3	TGCGCCAGCAGCCAAGGGTCCGGGGGGGGATATGGCTACACCTTC	CASSQGSGGGYGYTF
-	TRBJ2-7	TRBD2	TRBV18	TGTGCCAGCTCAACCCGAACGACTAGCGGACCCTACGAGCAGTACTTC	CASSTRTTSGPYEQYF
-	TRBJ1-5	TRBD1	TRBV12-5	TGTGCTAGTGGTCCGAGGACAGGACCTAATCAGCCCCAGCATTTT	CASGPRTGPNQPQHF
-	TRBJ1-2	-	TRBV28	TGTGCCAGCAGTTCCGAAGGCAGGGGAGTTGGTGGCTACACCTTC	CASSSEGRGVGGYTF
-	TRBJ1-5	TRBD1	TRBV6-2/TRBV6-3	TGTGCCAGCAGTTACGTTCCGGGACAGGGTGCCAATCAGCCCCAGCATTTT	CASSYVPGQGANQPQHF
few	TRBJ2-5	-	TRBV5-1	TGCGCCAGCAGCCAGGGGTTGGTTGGGACCCAGTACTTC	CASSQGLVGTQYF
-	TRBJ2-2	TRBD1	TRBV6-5	TGTGCCAGCAGTCAATGGACAGGGGGGAACGGGGAGCTGTTTTTT	CASSQWTGGNGELFF
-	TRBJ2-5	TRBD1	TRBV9	TGTGCCAGCAGCCAAGGGGACAGAACGCAAGAGACCCAGTACTTC	CASSQGDRTQETQYF
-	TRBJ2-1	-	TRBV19	TGTGCCAGTAGTTCCCTTTCCTACAATGAGCAGTTCTTC	CASSSLSYNEQFF
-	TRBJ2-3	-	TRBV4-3	TGCGCCAGCAGCCAAGATTCACTCAACACAGATACGCAGTATTTT	CASSQDSLNTDTQYF
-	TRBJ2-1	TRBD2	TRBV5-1	TGCGCCAGCAGCTTGACTCTCCCGGGACTAGCCCCTTACAATGAGCAGTTCTTC	CASSLTLPGLAPYNEQFF
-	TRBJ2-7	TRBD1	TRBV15	TGTGCCACCAGCGCTAGGGACAGCCCCTACGAGCAGTACTTC	CATSARDSPYEQYF
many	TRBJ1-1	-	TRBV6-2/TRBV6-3	TGTGCCAGCAGTTACCATGGGGGGATCGAAGCTTTCTTT	CASSYHGGIEAFF
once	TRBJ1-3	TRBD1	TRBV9	TGTGCCAGCAGCGCGGAGGGACAGGGAAACACCATATATTTT	CASSAEGQGNTIYF
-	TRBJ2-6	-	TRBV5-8	TGTGCCAGCACCTTGAAACAGCTCTACTCTGGGGCCAACGTCCTGACTTTC	CASTLKQLYSGANVLTF
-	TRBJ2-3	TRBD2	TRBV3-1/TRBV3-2	TGTGCCAGCAGCCGGAACGGGAGGGAGACCGATACGCAGTATTTT	CASSRNGRETDTQYF
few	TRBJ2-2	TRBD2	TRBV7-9	TGTGCCAGCAGCCTCTTAGCGGGAGGAACCGGGGAGCTGTTTTTT	CASSLLAGGTGELFF
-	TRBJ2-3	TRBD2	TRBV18	TGTGCCAGCTCATCCGGACTAGCGGGAGGGAGCACAGATACGCAGTATTTT	CASSSGLAGGSTDTQYF
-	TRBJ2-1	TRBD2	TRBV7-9	TGTGCCAGCAGCAGAACTGCGGGAGGGCGTTACAATGAGCAGTTCTTC	CASSRTAGGRYNEQFF
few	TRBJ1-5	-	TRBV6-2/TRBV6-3	TGTGCCAGCACCCCGGGTCTCAGTCGGGTTTTTCAGCCCCAGCATTTT	CASTPGLSRVFQPQHF
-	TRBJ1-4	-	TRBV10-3	TGTGCCATCAGTGTAGAGACCCCAGGGACAACTAATGAAAAACTGTTTTTT	CAISVETPGTTNEKLFF
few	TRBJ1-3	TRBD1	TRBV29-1	TGCAGCGTATGGACAGGGGCCGGATCTGGAAACACCATATATTTT	CSVWTGAGSGNTIYF
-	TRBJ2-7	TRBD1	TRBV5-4	TGTGCCAGCAGCTCATCCCCCCGGGACAGGTCCTACGAGCAGTACTTC	CASSSSPRDRSYEQYF
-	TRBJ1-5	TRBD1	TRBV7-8	TGTGCCAGCAGCTTATCAGTGACAGGGGGCTCGGATAATCAGCCCCAGCATTTT	CASSLSVTGGSDNQPQHF
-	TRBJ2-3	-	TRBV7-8	TGTGCCAGCAGCTTAGCGACTGCCCCAACCACAGATACGCAGTATTTT	CASSLATAPTTDTQYF
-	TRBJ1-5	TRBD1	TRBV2	TGTGCCAGCAGCGCGACAGGGTCTCAGCCCCAGCATTTT	CASSATGSQPQHF
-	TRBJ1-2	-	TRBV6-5	TGTGCCAGCAGATACGACAGGATTGAGGGCTACACCTTC	CASRYDRIEGYTF
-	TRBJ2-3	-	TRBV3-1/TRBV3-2	TGTGCCAGCAGCAACCAGCCGCCGGGTCCAGATACGCAGTATTTT	CASSNQPPGPDTQYF
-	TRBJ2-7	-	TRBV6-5	TGTGCCAGCAGTTACGACAGGGCGGGGTACGAGCAGTACTTC	CASSYDRAGYEQYF
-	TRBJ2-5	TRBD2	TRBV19	TGTGCCAGTAGCCCGGGACTAGCGGCGGAGACCCAGTACTTC	CASSPGLAAETQYF
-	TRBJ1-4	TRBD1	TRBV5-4	TGTGCCAGCAGCCAAGACAGGGCTAATGAAAAACTGTTTTTT	CASSQDRANEKLFF
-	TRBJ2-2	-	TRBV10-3	TGTGCCATCAGTGAGTCGGTGGGAGTAATGACCGGGGAGCTGTTTTTT	CAISESVGVMTGELFF